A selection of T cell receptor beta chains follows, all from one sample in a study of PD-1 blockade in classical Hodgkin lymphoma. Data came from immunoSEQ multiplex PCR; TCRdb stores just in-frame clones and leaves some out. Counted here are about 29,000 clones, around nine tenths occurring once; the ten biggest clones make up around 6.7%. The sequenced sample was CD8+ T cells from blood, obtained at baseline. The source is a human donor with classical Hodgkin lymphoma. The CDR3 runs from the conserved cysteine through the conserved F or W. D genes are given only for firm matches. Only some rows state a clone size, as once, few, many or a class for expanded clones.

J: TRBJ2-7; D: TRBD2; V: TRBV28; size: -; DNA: TGTGCCAGCATCGGGAGGAGGCGGGTCCCCTACGAGCAGTACTTC; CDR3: CASIGRRRVPYEQYF
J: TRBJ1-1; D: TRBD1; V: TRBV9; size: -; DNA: TGTGCCAGCAGTTTCCGACAGGGCCCTGAAGCTTTCTTT; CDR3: CASSFRQGPEAFF
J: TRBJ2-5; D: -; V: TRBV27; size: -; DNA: TGTGCCAGCAGCCCCTTAGGAGGGGACCTGCAAGAGACCCAGTACTTC; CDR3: CASSPLGGDLQETQYF
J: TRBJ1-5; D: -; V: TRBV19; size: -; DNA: TGTGCCAGTAGTATAGACCTGTATCGGCCCCAGCATTTT; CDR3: CASSIDLYRPQHF
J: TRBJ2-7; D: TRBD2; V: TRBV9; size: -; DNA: TGTGCCAGCAGCCTAGTTGGGACTAGCGGCCCCTACGAGCAGTACTTC; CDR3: CASSLVGTSGPYEQYF
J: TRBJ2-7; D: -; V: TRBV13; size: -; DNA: TGTGCCAGCAGCTTAACCCAGGACGAGCAGTACTTC; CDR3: CASSLTQDEQYF
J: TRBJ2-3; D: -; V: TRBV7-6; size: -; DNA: TGTGCCAGCAGCCCCTGCCACGTGGCGTGTTTAGATACGCAGTATTTT; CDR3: CASSPCHVACLDTQYF
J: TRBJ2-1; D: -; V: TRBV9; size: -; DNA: TGTGCCAGCAGCCCGTACAGTCCTCCGGGGAATGAGCAGTTCTTC; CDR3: CASSPYSPPGNEQFF
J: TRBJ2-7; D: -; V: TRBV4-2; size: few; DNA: TGTGCCAGCAGCCAAGATCTAAGCGGGGAGCAGTACTTC; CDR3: CASSQDLSGEQYF
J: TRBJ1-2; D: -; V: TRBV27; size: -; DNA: TGTGCCAGCAGTTACGGGGGAAACTATGGCTACACCTTC; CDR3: CASSYGGNYGYTF
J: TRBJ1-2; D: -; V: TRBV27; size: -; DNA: TGTGCCAGCAGTGGAGGGAGGTATGGCTACACCTTC; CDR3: CASSGGRYGYTF
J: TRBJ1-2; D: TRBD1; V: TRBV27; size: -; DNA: TGTGCCAGCGGGACAGGCGGGTATGGCTACACCTTC; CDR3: CASGTGGYGYTF
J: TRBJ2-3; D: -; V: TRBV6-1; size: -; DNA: TGTGCCAGCAGAAGGGTGGGGACAGATACGCAGTATTTT; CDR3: CASRRVGTDTQYF
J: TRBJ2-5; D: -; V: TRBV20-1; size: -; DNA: TGCAGTGCTAGAGTCCAAGAGACCCAGTACTTC; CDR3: CSARVQETQYF
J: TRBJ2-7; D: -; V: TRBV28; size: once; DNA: TGTGCCAGCAGTTTAAGACTATACGAGCAGTACTTC; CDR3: CASSLRLYEQYF
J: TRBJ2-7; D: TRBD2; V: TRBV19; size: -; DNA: TGTGCCAGTAGTACCTCGATCAGTAGCGGGAGCGACTACGAGCAGTACTTC; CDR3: CASSTSISSGSDYEQYF
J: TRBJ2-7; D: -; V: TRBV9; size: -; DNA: TGTGCCAGCAGCGTAGGGGACCACGAGCAGTACTTC; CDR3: CASSVGDHEQYF
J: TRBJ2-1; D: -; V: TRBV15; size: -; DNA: TGTGCCACTCTGAATGCGTACAATGAGCAGTTCTTC; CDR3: CATLNAYNEQFF
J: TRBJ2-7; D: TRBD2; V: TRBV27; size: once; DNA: TGTGCCAGCAGTAGGCGGGGGGGGCTCTACGAGCAGTACTTC; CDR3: CASSRRGGLYEQYF
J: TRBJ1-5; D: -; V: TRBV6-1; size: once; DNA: TGTGCCAGCAGTGACAGGGGAAATCAGCCCCAGCATTTT; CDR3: CASSDRGNQPQHF
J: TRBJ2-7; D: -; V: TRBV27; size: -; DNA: TGTGCCAGCAGTTTATGGGGGGACAGTAACTACGAGCAGTACTTC; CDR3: CASSLWGDSNYEQYF
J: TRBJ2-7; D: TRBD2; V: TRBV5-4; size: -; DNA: TGTGCCAGCAGCTTTCTAGCGGGAGGGCCGAACGAGCAGTACTTC; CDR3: CASSFLAGGPNEQYF
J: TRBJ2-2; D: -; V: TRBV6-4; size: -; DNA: TGTGCCAGCAGTGACTCGGCGCAGCTAAGCCGCGGGGAGCTGTTTTTT; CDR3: CASSDSAQLSRGELFF
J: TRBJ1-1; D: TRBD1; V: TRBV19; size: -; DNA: TGTGCCAGTAGATGGCCCCCGACAGGGCCGAACACTGAAGCTTTCTTT; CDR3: CASRWPPTGPNTEAFF
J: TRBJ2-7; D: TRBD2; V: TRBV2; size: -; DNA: TGTGCCAGCACAATAGGGCCCCGAGCGGGATCAAGCTCCTACGAGCAGTACTTC; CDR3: CASTIGPRAGSSSYEQYF
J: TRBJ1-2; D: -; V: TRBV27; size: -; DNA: TGTGCCAGCAGTTTATCGGGTACAGGTCATGATGGCTACACCTTC; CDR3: CASSLSGTGHDGYTF
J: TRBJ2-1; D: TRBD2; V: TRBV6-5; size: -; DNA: TGTGCCAGCAGTTACTCGCCGGGAGGGCCGAATGAGCAGTTCTTC; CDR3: CASSYSPGGPNEQFF
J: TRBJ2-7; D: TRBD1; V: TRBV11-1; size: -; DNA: TGTGCCAGCAGCTTCTACAGGGGGACCTACGAGCAGTACTTC; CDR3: CASSFYRGTYEQYF
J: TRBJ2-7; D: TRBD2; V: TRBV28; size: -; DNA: TGTGCCAGCAGCACCGTCCCTGCGGGAGGACCCCACGAGCAGTACTTC; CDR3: CASSTVPAGGPHEQYF
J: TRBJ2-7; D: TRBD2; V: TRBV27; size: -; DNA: TGTGCCAGCAGTTTATCCACCCCCAGGACGGCGGGAGGGCCCTCTTCGTTCTACGAGCAGTACTTC; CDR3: CASSLSTPRTAGGPSSFYEQYF
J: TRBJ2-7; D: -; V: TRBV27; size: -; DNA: TGTGCCAGCAGTTTATCGGGGGTCCACGAGCAGTACTTC; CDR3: CASSLSGVHEQYF
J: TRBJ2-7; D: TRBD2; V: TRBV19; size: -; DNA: TGTGCCAGTAGTATGCGGCGGGAGGGCCCGAACGAGCAGTACTTC; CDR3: CASSMRREGPNEQYF
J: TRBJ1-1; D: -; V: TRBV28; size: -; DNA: TGTGCCAGCAGTTATACCCCCCCGTTGGGGATGAACACTGAAGCTTTCTTT; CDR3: CASSYTPPLGMNTEAFF
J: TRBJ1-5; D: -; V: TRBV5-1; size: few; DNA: TGCGCCAGCAGCTTGGTTCCACCTAATCAGCCCCAGCATTTT; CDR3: CASSLVPPNQPQHF
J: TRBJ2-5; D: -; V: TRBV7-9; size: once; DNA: TGTGCCAGCATCGGGTTACAAGAGACCCAGTACTTC; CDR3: CASIGLQETQYF
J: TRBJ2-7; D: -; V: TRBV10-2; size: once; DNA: TGCGCCAGCAGTGCGGTTTGGGACGAGCAGTACTTC; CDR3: CASSAVWDEQYF